Listed below are T cell receptor beta chains from one sample, sequenced in a study of blood T cell repertoires in COVID-19. The method was immunoSEQ multiplex PCR; TCRdb's version includes in-frame clones alone and lacks a portion of them. Counted here are some 240,000 clones, about 90% occurring once; the ten biggest clones make up around 3%. Sequenced sample: PBMCs or T cells enriched from blood (not recorded which). All receptors come from a woman between 40 and 50 years old who had been exposed to COVID-19. CDR3s leave out the opening cysteine and the closing phenylalanine or tryptophan. Fields, in order: clone size, J gene, V gene, CDR3 length, CDR3 protein. Only some rows state a clone size, as once, few, many or a class for expanded clones.

>.|TRBJ1-1|TRBV12-3/TRBV12-4|11
ASSLQVSHEAF
>.|TRBJ2-5|TRBV6-5|11
ASSYRGGETQY
>few|TRBJ1-5|TRBV18|13
ASSPRTGEGQPQH
>.|TRBJ1-2|TRBV13|12
ASSLRGGTSGYT
>.|TRBJ2-2|TRBV7-8|12
ASSFGANTGELF
>.|TRBJ2-1|TRBV5-5|12
ASSSGQSTREQF
>.|TRBJ1-6|TRBV19|13
ASSEGGFYNSPLH
>.|TRBJ2-6|TRBV9|14
ASSASGFAGANVLT
>.|TRBJ1-2|TRBV2|11
ASSEGTDYGYT
>.|TRBJ1-2|TRBV28|11
AIATPGWDGYT
>.|TRBJ1-6|TRBV2|13
ASRDRDSFNSPLH
>.|TRBJ1-1|TRBV4-1|12
ASSRIRGETEAF
>.|TRBJ2-3|TRBV12-3/TRBV12-4|10
ASSYGADTQY
>.|TRBJ2-6|TRBV10-3|15
ATNSGGVPSGANVLT
>.|TRBJ2-1|TRBV2|13
ASIGTAGDYNEQF
>.|TRBJ1-1|TRBV6-5|12
ASRQSGVNTEAF
>.|TRBJ1-1|TRBV7-3|11
ASSSDRDTEAF
>.|TRBJ1-6|TRBV7-9|13
ASSFEALYNSPLH